The 17 T cell receptor beta chains given below trace back to one sample, sequenced in a study of response to subunit inactivated influenza vaccine (dated by TCRdb to between 2018 and 2020). The library was prepared using RT-PCR. Sequenced using an Illumina HiSeq 2500. TCRdb cleaned the public reads at Q25 with fastp, built clones with MiXCR and kept in-frame beta chains. CDR3 protein duplicates are merged, each entry listing the most common genes and DNA. Counted in this sample were fewer than 700,000 distinct CDR3 sequences; roughly 13% of them appeared once. The top ten clones comprise about 12% of the sample. The sample's time point label is to be understood as: 40 to 45 days after influenza vaccine administration. The sample was PBMCs from blood, taken about 40 days after vaccination. These receptors came from a man between 50 and 59 years old who received an inactivated influenza vaccine. Donor details come from another sample of the same person, matched by shared clones.

This clonotype was detected only a few times. The V and J genes are TRBV29-1 and TRBJ2-7; 9 bases fit TRBD1. The CDR3 totals 14 residues. Germline V gene data show CDR1 as SQVTM and CDR2 as ANQGSEA. The ends lost 7 bases at V and 1 base at J; junction bases unmatched: 8. CDR3 sequence reads: CSDIRDRASYEQYF. Written as DNA, the CDR3 is TGCAGCGACATCCGGGACAGGGCTTCCTACGAGCAGTACTTC.

This clonotype was recorded a few times. The rearrangement links TRBV11-1 to TRBJ2-2, with D perhaps matching TRBD1 (6 bases). With 1 base removed from V and 1 base from J, the gap between germline ends came to 16 bases. This CDR3 is 18 amino acids long. CDR1 and CDR2 from the germline V gene are SGHAT and FQDESV (reference sequence). The CDR3 region is CASSLDRVLLWNTGELFF. The CDR3 nucleotides are TGTGCCAGCAGCTTAGACAGGGTACTTTTGTGGAACACCGGGGAGCTGTTTTTT.

The chain employs TRBV3-1 and TRBJ1-1; D gene ambiguous. V was pared by 1 base and J by 1 base, with 10 bases between. This CDR3 spans 15 amino acids. Germline V lookup: CDR1 LGHDT, CDR2 YNNKEL (reference sequence). DNA of the CDR3: TGTGCCAGCAGCCAAGGTTACACGAGGAACACTGAAGCTTTCTTT. It yields the protein CASSQGYTRNTEAFF.

The chain has TRBV18 and TRBJ2-1; D call uncertain. Germline CDR1 reads KGHSH; CDR2 reads LQKENI. There are 12 residues in the CDR3. Trimming pared 6 bases from V and 9 bases from J, leaving 12 bases between. CDR3 in amino acids: CASSFDLGEQFF. CDR3 nucleotides: TGTGCCAGCTCCTTCGACTTGGGTGAGCAGTTCTTC.

This clonotype occurred a few times. V is TRBV3-1 and J is TRBJ1-1, with 9 bases identical to TRBD1. J lost 2 bases, V lost 5 bases, and 3 bases had no gene match. This CDR3 comprises 14 residues. Per germline, CDR1 LGHDT and CDR2 YNNKEL (reference sequence). For the CDR3, the DNA is TGTGCCAGCAGCGAGGGACAGGGAAACACTGAAGCTTTCTTT. This codes for CASSEGQGNTEAFF.

The rearrangement uses TRBV20-1 and TRBJ2-1; 9 nucleotides agree with TRBD1. The V segment lost 2 bases and the J segment 4 bases; nucleotides outside the gene matches: 3. The CDR3 has 14 residues. The germline V gene encodes CDR1 DFQATT and CDR2 SNEGSKA (reference sequence). CDR3 nucleotide sequence: TGCAGTGCTAGAACCGGGACAGGGTACAATGAGCAGTTCTTC. Amino acids: CSARTGTGYNEQFF.

The chain links TRBV5-6 to TRBJ2-1; 11 bases are a match to TRBD2. Germline CDR1 and CDR2: SGHDT and YYEEEE. The CDR3 runs 16 residues. The V segment lost 0 bases and the J segment 6 bases; nucleotides outside the gene matches: 5. The CDR3 bases are TGTGCCAGCAGCTTGGCCCCTAGCGGGGGGTTCAATGAGCAGTTCTTC. Amino acids: CASSLAPSGGFNEQFF. Using reference TRBV5-6 and TRBJ2-1 for the parts outside the CDR3, the full variable domain is DAGVTQSPTHLIKTRGQQVTLRCSPKSGHDTVSWYQQALGQGPQFIFQYYEEEERQRGNFPDRFSGHQFPNYSSELNVNALLLGDSALYLCASSLAPSGGFNEQFFGPGTRLTVL.

CDR3: CASSIAGLVDEQFF. Here the CDR3 DNA reads TGTGCCAGCAGCATTGCAGGACTAGTTGATGAGCAGTTCTTC. The genes are TRBV7-9 and TRBJ2-1, with 7 bases identical to TRBD2. Germline loops: CDR1 SEHNR, CDR2 FQNEAQ (reference sequence). V shed 5 bases and J 8 bases; nucleotides not matched to a gene: 9. The CDR3 contains 14 residues.

This clonotype was detected only a few times. The chain combines TRBV6-1 with TRBJ1-5, with D perhaps TRBD1 (5 bases). Germline V CDR1 and CDR2: MNHNS, SASEGT. V was clipped by 6 bases and J by 6 bases, with 18 bases between them. The CDR3 spans 15 residues. The CDR3 bases are TGTGCCAGCAGACACAGCGGGAGGGGAAGTCAGCCCCAGCATTTT. Its protein is CASRHSGRGSQPQHF.

The CDR3 nucleotides read TGTGCCAGCAGCGAAGCGGCCACGTCCTACGAGCAGTACTTC. This codes for CASSEAATSYEQYF. V and J are TRBV7-2 and TRBJ2-7; perhaps TRBD2 as D (5 bases). The V end was cut by 5 bases, the J end by 1 base, with 12 bases between. Germline V gene data show CDR1 as SGHTA and CDR2 as FQGNSA. The length of the CDR3 is 14 residues.

The CDR3 DNA reads TGTGCCAGCAGCTCTGGGACTAGCGTAGCCTCTGGGGCCAACGTCCTGACTTTC. As protein: CASSSGTSVASGANVLTF. The V call is TRBV11-1, the J call TRBJ2-6; 10 bases fit TRBD2. From germline, CDR1 is SGHAT and CDR2 FQDESV (reference sequence). Trimming took 4 bases from V and 0 from J; bases not matched to a gene: 6. The CDR3 is 18 residues long.

This clonotype occurred a few times. The rearrangement uses TRBV12-3 or TRBV12-4 and TRBJ2-7, with D unclear. The CDR3 covers 16 residues. Deletions cut 1 base from V and 0 bases from J, with 13 bases between. The chain's CDR3 is CASSLVSFGDSYEQYF. The CDR3 coding sequence is TGTGCCAGCAGTTTAGTATCGTTTGGGGACTCCTACGAGCAGTACTTC.

This clonotype has a handful of counts. The chain combines TRBV5-1 with TRBJ2-1; D not certain. Germline loops: CDR1 SGHRS, CDR2 YFSETQ. Trimming cost V 0 bases and J 12 bases, with 22 bases left between them. The CDR3 is 16 residues long. This CDR3 is CASSLGWKARPLGQFF. CDR3 DNA sequence: TGCGCCAGCAGCTTGGGTTGGAAGGCCCGACCTTTAGGGCAGTTCTTC.

This clonotype was seen a handful of times. The V and J genes are TRBV18 and TRBJ2-7; perhaps TRBD1 as D (5 bases). V lost 8 bases to trimming and J lost 3 bases, with 14 bases between them. Per germline, CDR1 KGHSH and CDR2 LQKENI. This CDR3 is built from 13 residues. The chain's CDR3 is CASAQGANYEQYF. CDR3 sequence (DNA): TGTGCCAGCGCACAAGGGGCAAACTACGAGCAGTACTTC.

The genes are TRBV28 and TRBJ1-4, with 8 bases that match TRBD1. Germline V lookup: CDR1 MDHEN, CDR2 SYDVKM. There are 13 residues in the CDR3. J lost 13 bases, V lost 6 bases, and 10 bases had no gene match. CDR3 protein: CASSRPGQAGLFF. The CDR3, as DNA: TGTGCCAGCAGCCGCCCGGGACAGGCAGGACTGTTTTTT.

The chain couples TRBV29-1 to TRBJ2-7; tentative D call: TRBD2 (7 bases). CDR3 size: 13 residues. Germline assignment: CDR1 SQVTM and CDR2 ANQGSEA. Trimming pared 5 bases from V and 2 bases from J, leaving 13 bases between. CDR3: CSVLTGTTYEQYF. CDR3 nucleotides: TGCAGCGTTCTAACAGGGACTACCTACGAGCAGTACTTC.

This clonotype showed up many times. The genes are TRBV20-1 and TRBJ2-5; the match to TRBD2 covers 7 bases. There are 16 residues in the CDR3. Germline V CDR1 and CDR2: DFQATT, SNEGSKA (reference sequence). V dropped 1 base and J dropped 1; count of bases not matched to a gene: 9. The CDR3 loop reads CSARVMTGRIQETQYF. CDR3 nucleotides: TGCAGTGCTAGAGTAATGACCGGGAGGATCCAAGAGACCCAGTACTTC.